This TCR beta chain emerged from a study of early T cells in non-severe SARS-CoV-2 infection. In the library, individual cDNA molecules carried attached unique molecular identifiers. From the 5' RACE reads, TCRdb called clonotypes with MiXCR, one entry per CDR3 protein. Here the sample spans more than 50,000 distinct CDR3 sequences, about 13% being singletons. In this sample, this clonotype turned up once. The source was whole blood, collected at baseline. The origin of this receptor is an adult who was a healthcare worker with PCR-confirmed SARS-CoV-2 infection or an uninfected control (not recorded which).

The CDR3 nucleotides are TGTGCCACCAGCAGAGAACGGACACCCAATCAGCCCCAGCATTTT. It specifies CATSRERTPNQPQHF. The chain combines TRBV15 with TRBJ1-5; maybe TRBD1 (5 bases). The CDR3 runs to 15 residues. Trimming stripped 0 bases from V and 3 bases from J, with 9 bases between. In germline, CDR1 is LNHNV, CDR2 YYDKDF (reference sequence).